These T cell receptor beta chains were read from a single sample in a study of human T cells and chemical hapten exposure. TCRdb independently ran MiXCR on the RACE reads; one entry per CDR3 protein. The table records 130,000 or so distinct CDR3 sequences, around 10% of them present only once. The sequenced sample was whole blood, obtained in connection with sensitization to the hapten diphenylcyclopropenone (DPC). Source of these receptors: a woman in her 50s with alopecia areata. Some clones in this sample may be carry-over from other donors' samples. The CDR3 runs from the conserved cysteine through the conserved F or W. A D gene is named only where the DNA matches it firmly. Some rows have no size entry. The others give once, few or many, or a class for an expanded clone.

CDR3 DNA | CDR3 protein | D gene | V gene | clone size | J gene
TGTGCCAGCAGTGGCGATTACTTAAATGAAAAACTGTTTTTT | CASSGDYLNEKLFF | NA | TRBV12-3/TRBV12-4 | NA | TRBJ1-4
TGTGCCAGCAGCTTAGACTCACCCGGGCGGGGAAACACCATATATTTT | CASSLDSPGRGNTIYF | NA | TRBV7-8 | few | TRBJ1-3
TGTGCCAGCAGCCAAGATGAGACAACCTATGGCTACACCTTC | CASSQDETTYGYTF | NA | TRBV3-1 | few | TRBJ1-2
TGCGCCAGCAGCCAAGAGCCCACAGGGGTTAGCTATGGCTACACCTTC | CASSQEPTGVSYGYTF | TRBD1 | TRBV4-3 | NA | TRBJ1-2
TGTGCCAGCAGCGTAGAGGCATTGGATGAGCAGTTCTTC | CASSVEALDEQFF | NA | TRBV9 | NA | TRBJ2-1
TGTGCCAGCAGTGAAGGATCCGGGAATCAGCCCCAGCATTTT | CASSEGSGNQPQHF | NA | TRBV6-1 | many | TRBJ1-5
TGTGCCATCAGTGAGGGAAGAGCTAACTATGGCTACACCTTC | CAISEGRANYGYTF | NA | TRBV10-3 | few | TRBJ1-2
TGCGCCAGCAGCTTGGGACAGCAGCGGAACACTGAAGCTTTCTTT | CASSLGQQRNTEAFF | NA | TRBV5-1 | NA | TRBJ1-1
TGTGCCAGCAGTGAAAGTGGCAGGCCCTACGAGCAGTACTTC | CASSESGRPYEQYF | NA | TRBV25-1 | NA | TRBJ2-7
TGCAGCGTTGACGGGGGGTCGGGCGAGCAGTACTTC | CSVDGGSGEQYF | TRBD2 | TRBV29-1 | many | TRBJ2-7
TGCAGCGTTGCCCCAGGACAGTCGTCGGACTATGGCTACACCTTC | CSVAPGQSSDYGYTF | NA | TRBV29-1 | few | TRBJ1-2
TGTGCCAGCAGCCCGAAGGGCGGGGGCAATGAGCAGTTCTTC | CASSPKGGGNEQFF | TRBD2 | TRBV3-1 | NA | TRBJ2-1
TGTGCCAGCAGCCCGAACAGGGGGGAGTCCTACGAGCAGTACTTC | CASSPNRGESYEQYF | TRBD1 | TRBV3-1 | NA | TRBJ2-7
TGTGCCACCAGCACAGGATGGGGTTCCCCCCTCCACTTT | CATSTGWGSPLHF | NA | TRBV15 | many | TRBJ1-6
TGTGCCAGCAGCCCCAGCGGGACCAATCAGCCCCAGCATTTT | CASSPSGTNQPQHF | NA | TRBV3-1 | NA | TRBJ1-5
TGTGCCAGCTCAACGACAGGGACAGGTGAAAAACTGTTTTTT | CASSTTGTGEKLFF | TRBD1 | TRBV18 | few | TRBJ1-4
TGTGCCAGCAGCATCGGACCAGCCTACGAGCAGTACTTC | CASSIGPAYEQYF | NA | TRBV7-6 | many | TRBJ2-7
TGTGCCAGCAGTTTAAGGTCCGGGGGAATAGATACGCAGTATTTT | CASSLRSGGIDTQYF | NA | TRBV28 | NA | TRBJ2-3
TGTGCCAGCAGTGAAGGTTTGCTAGCGGGAGAAGCAGATACGCAGTATTTT | CASSEGLLAGEADTQYF | TRBD2 | TRBV2 | few | TRBJ2-3
TGTGCCAGCAGCAGGGCGGCGGGAGGGCCCTATGAGCAGTTCTTC | CASSRAAGGPYEQFF | TRBD2 | TRBV6-5 | few | TRBJ2-1
TGTGCCAGCAGCTCCGGAGAGACCCAGTACTTC | CASSSGETQYF | NA | TRBV7-9 | many | TRBJ2-5
TGTGCCAGCAGCCAAGATATAAGGAGGATGAACACTGAAGCTTTCTTT | CASSQDIRRMNTEAFF | NA | TRBV3-1 | few | TRBJ1-1
TGTGCCAGCAGTCCCTCGGTGGGGGGGACTGAAGCTTTCTTT | CASSPSVGGTEAFF | NA | TRBV28 | few | TRBJ1-1
TGTGCCAGCATCGAGGAGGGGGGAGAGCAGTACTTC | CASIEEGGEQYF | NA | TRBV6-6 | many | TRBJ2-7
TGTGCCAGCAGCTTACATACAGATACGCAGTATTTT | CASSLHTDTQYF | NA | TRBV7-8 | many | TRBJ2-3
TGCAGCGTTGAATCGCGCAAGGCAGATACGCAGTATTTT | CSVESRKADTQYF | NA | TRBV29-1 | NA | TRBJ2-3
TGTGCCAGCAGTTTTCGTCAGTGTCACAATGGCTACACCTTC | CASSFRQCHNGYTF | NA | TRBV12-3/TRBV12-4 | few | TRBJ1-2
TGTGCCAGCAGCTTGGGGACTAGCGGGAGGTCGGAGACCCAGTACTTC | CASSLGTSGRSETQYF | TRBD2 | TRBV7-9 | many | TRBJ2-5
TGTGCCAGCAGTCCCGGGTTTCCCTACGAGCAGTACTTC | CASSPGFPYEQYF | NA | TRBV28 | few | TRBJ2-7
TGTGCCAGCAGCTCTAACCCTCCCAGGACTAGCAAGGGAGAGACCCAGTACTTC | CASSSNPPRTSKGETQYF | TRBD2 | TRBV7-2 | few | TRBJ2-5
TGTGCCAGCAGTTCCGTACTAGGAGCCTACAATGAGCAGTTCTTC | CASSSVLGAYNEQFF | NA | TRBV28 | many | TRBJ2-1
TGCAGTGCACAACAGGGGGCTGGCTATGGCTACACCTTC | CSAQQGAGYGYTF | TRBD1 | TRBV20-1 | few | TRBJ1-2
TGTGCCAGCAGCCTAGCGGGAGGGCAAGATACGCAGTATTTT | CASSLAGGQDTQYF | TRBD2 | TRBV5-6 | many | TRBJ2-3
TGCGCCAGCAGCGCGACAGGGGGCGCGGGGGCCAACGTCCTGACTTTC | CASSATGGAGANVLTF | TRBD1 | TRBV4-3 | few | TRBJ2-6
TGTGCCAGCAGTTACTCGATGGCACAGGGGGCCGGCACAGATACGCAGTATTTT | CASSYSMAQGAGTDTQYF | TRBD1 | TRBV6-6 | many | TRBJ2-3
TGCAGCGTTGAAGTCGGGGACAGGTCCTACGAGCAGTACTTC | CSVEVGDRSYEQYF | TRBD1 | TRBV29-1 | few | TRBJ2-7
TGTGCCAGCAGTTTTTCGAGGGTTAACATTCAGTACTTC | CASSFSRVNIQYF | NA | TRBV27 | NA | TRBJ2-4
TGTGCCAGCAGCTTGAAAGGGGGCGGGGCAGAGACCCAGTACTTC | CASSLKGGGAETQYF | NA | TRBV5-4 | few | TRBJ2-5
TGTGCCTGGTCCAGGGGATATGGCTACACCTTC | CAWSRGYGYTF | NA | TRBV30 | NA | TRBJ1-2
TGTGCCATCAGCGCCCCTCCCCCTAGTGAGCAGTTCTTC | CAISAPPPSEQFF | NA | TRBV10-3 | NA | TRBJ2-1